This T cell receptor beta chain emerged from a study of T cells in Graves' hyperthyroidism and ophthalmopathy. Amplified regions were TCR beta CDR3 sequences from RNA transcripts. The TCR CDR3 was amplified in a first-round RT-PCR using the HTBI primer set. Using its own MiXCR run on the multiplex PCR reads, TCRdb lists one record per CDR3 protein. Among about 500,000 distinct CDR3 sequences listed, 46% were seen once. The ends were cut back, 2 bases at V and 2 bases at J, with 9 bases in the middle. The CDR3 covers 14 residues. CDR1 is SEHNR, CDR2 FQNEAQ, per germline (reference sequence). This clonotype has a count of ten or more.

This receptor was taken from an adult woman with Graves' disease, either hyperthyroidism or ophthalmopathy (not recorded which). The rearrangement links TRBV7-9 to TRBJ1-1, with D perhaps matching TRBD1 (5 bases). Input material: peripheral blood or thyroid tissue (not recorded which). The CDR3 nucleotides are TGTGCCAGCAGCTTAAACCAGGGCAACACTGAAGCTTTCTTT. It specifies CASSLNQGNTEAFF.